These T cell receptor beta chains were read from a single sample in a study of cytotoxic CD8 clonotypes in ibrutinib-treated CLL. Using immunoSEQ multiplex PCR, the repertoire was profiled, and TCRdb retains in-frame clones only, with some absent. The table lists hundreds of thousands of clones, just under 80% of them singletons, with 6.5% to 8.5% in the top ten. The sequencing here drew on PBMCs, taken before ibrutinib treatment. The receptors were sampled from a human donor with chronic lymphocytic leukemia. Both conserved end residues are part of each CDR3. Fields, in order: CDR3 protein, CDR3 DNA, clone size, D gene, V gene, J gene. D genes are given only for firm matches. Part of the rows lack a size; the others show once, few, many or a class for expanded clones.

CDR3aa: CASSQEGTPTGETQYF; CDR3nt: TGCGCCAGCAGCCAAGAAGGGACCCCCACAGGGGAGACCCAGTACTTC; abundance: .; d_gene: .; v_gene: TRBV4-3; j_gene: TRBJ2-5
CDR3aa: CAIRNWGTNTGELFF; CDR3nt: TGTGCCATCAGGAATTGGGGGACGAACACCGGGGAGCTGTTTTTT; abundance: few; d_gene: .; v_gene: TRBV10-3; j_gene: TRBJ2-2
CDR3aa: CAWSVGAGAVYEQYF; CDR3nt: TGTGCCTGGAGTGTAGGGGCAGGGGCAGTCTACGAGCAGTACTTC; abundance: once; d_gene: .; v_gene: TRBV30; j_gene: TRBJ2-7
CDR3aa: CASSQGPDYGYTF; CDR3nt: TGCGCCAGCAGCCAAGGACCCGACTATGGCTACACCTTC; abundance: few; d_gene: .; v_gene: TRBV4-1; j_gene: TRBJ1-2
CDR3aa: CASRRTGSQETQYF; CDR3nt: TGCGCCAGCAGGAGAACAGGGAGCCAAGAGACCCAGTACTTC; abundance: .; d_gene: .; v_gene: TRBV5-1; j_gene: TRBJ2-5
CDR3aa: CASSPEATGNTEAFF; CDR3nt: TGTGCCAGCTCACCCGAAGCGACTGGGAACACTGAAGCTTTCTTT; abundance: .; d_gene: .; v_gene: TRBV18; j_gene: TRBJ1-1
CDR3aa: CASSQTSVSSYEQYF; CDR3nt: TGCGCCAGCAGCCAAACTAGCGTTAGCTCCTACGAGCAGTACTTC; abundance: .; d_gene: TRBD2; v_gene: TRBV4-1; j_gene: TRBJ2-7
CDR3aa: CASSVGFRPTPRDEQYF; CDR3nt: TGTGCCAGCAGCGTAGGCTTTCGTCCCACGCCTAGGGACGAGCAGTACTTC; abundance: .; d_gene: .; v_gene: TRBV9; j_gene: TRBJ2-7
CDR3aa: CASSPGGGELFF; CDR3nt: TGTGCCAGCAGTCCGGGAGGCGGGGAGCTGTTTTTT; abundance: .; d_gene: TRBD2; v_gene: TRBV11-3; j_gene: TRBJ2-2
CDR3aa: CASSMMGATFGANVLTF; CDR3nt: TGTGCCAGTAGTATGATGGGGGCGACGTTTGGGGCCAACGTCCTGACTTTC; abundance: .; d_gene: .; v_gene: TRBV19; j_gene: TRBJ2-6
CDR3aa: CASSRTSGSGEQYF; CDR3nt: TGCGCCAGCAGCCGGACTAGCGGGAGTGGCGAGCAGTACTTC; abundance: .; d_gene: TRBD2; v_gene: TRBV5-1; j_gene: TRBJ2-7
CDR3aa: CASTIAAVVGYEQYF; CDR3nt: TGTGCCAGTACAATCGCAGCGGTCGTTGGCTACGAGCAGTACTTC; abundance: once; d_gene: .; v_gene: TRBV19; j_gene: TRBJ2-7
CDR3aa: CASRGQVNEKLFF; CDR3nt: TGCGCCAGCAGGGGACAGGTTAATGAAAAACTGTTTTTT; abundance: .; d_gene: TRBD1; v_gene: TRBV5-1; j_gene: TRBJ1-4
CDR3aa: CASSALVVGRTQYF; CDR3nt: TGTGCCAGCAGCGCACTGGTTGTTGGACGTACGCAGTATTTT; abundance: .; d_gene: .; v_gene: TRBV11-2; j_gene: TRBJ2-3
CDR3aa: CASSLQLAGNTIYF; CDR3nt: TGTGCCAGCAGCTTACAGCTGGCTGGAAACACCATATATTTT; abundance: once; d_gene: .; v_gene: TRBV7-2; j_gene: TRBJ1-3
CDR3aa: CATKRESSYNEQFF; CDR3nt: TGTGCCACCAAGCGGGAGAGCTCCTACAATGAGCAGTTCTTC; abundance: .; d_gene: TRBD2; v_gene: TRBV15; j_gene: TRBJ2-1
CDR3aa: CASSVRATRNTEAFF; CDR3nt: TGTGCCAGCAGCGTTCGGGCAACGCGGAACACTGAAGCTTTCTTT; abundance: .; d_gene: .; v_gene: TRBV9; j_gene: TRBJ1-1
CDR3aa: CAWSVRWDRDSSYEQYF; CDR3nt: TGTGCCTGGAGTGTACGATGGGACAGGGACAGCTCCTACGAGCAGTACTTC; abundance: .; d_gene: TRBD1; v_gene: TRBV30; j_gene: TRBJ2-7
CDR3aa: CASSGPSGRASDTQYF; CDR3nt: TGCGCCAGCAGCGGACCTAGCGGGAGGGCTTCAGATACGCAGTATTTT; abundance: .; d_gene: TRBD2; v_gene: TRBV5-1; j_gene: TRBJ2-3
CDR3aa: CATSRGYGTGDTEAFF; CDR3nt: TGTGCCACCAGCAGAGGATACGGGACAGGGGACACTGAAGCTTTCTTT; abundance: .; d_gene: TRBD1; v_gene: TRBV15; j_gene: TRBJ1-1
CDR3aa: CASSSRPASETQYF; CDR3nt: TGTGCCAGCAGTTCTCGGCCCGCGTCGGAGACCCAGTACTTC; abundance: once; d_gene: .; v_gene: TRBV6-5; j_gene: TRBJ2-5
CDR3aa: CASSFTQGSGGYTF; CDR3nt: TGTGCCAGCAGTTTCACACAGGGTTCGGGCGGCTACACCTTC; abundance: .; d_gene: .; v_gene: TRBV28; j_gene: TRBJ1-2
CDR3aa: CASSFYWAIYEQYF; CDR3nt: TGTGCCAGCAGTTTTTACTGGGCCATCTACGAGCAGTACTTC; abundance: few; d_gene: .; v_gene: TRBV28; j_gene: TRBJ2-7
CDR3aa: CASSFMVGELFF; CDR3nt: TGTGCCAGCAGCTTCATGGTCGGGGAGCTGTTTTTT; abundance: .; d_gene: .; v_gene: TRBV5-6; j_gene: TRBJ2-2
CDR3aa: CATSRDSVLAGGLRETQYF; CDR3nt: TGTGCCACCAGCAGAGATTCGGTCCTAGCGGGAGGACTGCGAGAGACCCAGTACTTC; abundance: .; d_gene: TRBD2; v_gene: TRBV15; j_gene: TRBJ2-5
CDR3aa: CASSSGRGPRDTQYF; CDR3nt: TGTGCCAGCAGCTCGGGGAGGGGGCCGAGAGATACGCAGTATTTT; abundance: .; d_gene: .; v_gene: TRBV5-4; j_gene: TRBJ2-3
CDR3aa: CAWIKDRDYEQYF; CDR3nt: TGTGCCTGGATCAAGGACAGGGACTACGAGCAGTACTTC; abundance: .; d_gene: TRBD1; v_gene: TRBV30; j_gene: TRBJ2-7
CDR3aa: CASSDAGLTYEQYF; CDR3nt: TGTGCCAGCAGCGATGCGGGCCTCACCTACGAGCAGTACTTC; abundance: .; d_gene: .; v_gene: TRBV5-6; j_gene: TRBJ2-7
CDR3aa: CASGQGARALATEAFF; CDR3nt: TGTGCCAGCGGACAGGGGGCCCGCGCCTTGGCCACTGAAGCTTTCTTT; abundance: .; d_gene: TRBD1; v_gene: TRBV7-9; j_gene: TRBJ1-1
CDR3aa: CASSDRDTGELFF; CDR3nt: TGTGCCAGCAGCGATAGAGACACCGGGGAGCTGTTTTTT; abundance: few; d_gene: .; v_gene: TRBV7-7; j_gene: TRBJ2-2
CDR3aa: CASSDRGEGTQYF; CDR3nt: TGTGCCAGCAGCGACAGGGGGGAGGGGACCCAGTACTTC; abundance: .; d_gene: .; v_gene: TRBV9; j_gene: TRBJ2-5
CDR3aa: CASSFGDQPQHF; CDR3nt: TGTGCCAGCAGCTTTGGAGATCAGCCCCAGCATTTT; abundance: few; d_gene: .; v_gene: TRBV5-5; j_gene: TRBJ1-5
CDR3aa: CATSKRGISYNEQFF; CDR3nt: TGTGCCACCAGCAAGCGCGGGATCTCCTACAATGAGCAGTTCTTC; abundance: .; d_gene: .; v_gene: TRBV15; j_gene: TRBJ2-1
CDR3aa: CASSLGQGEVIQYF; CDR3nt: TGTGCCAGCAGCCTAGGACAGGGGGAGGTCATTCAGTACTTC; abundance: .; d_gene: TRBD1; v_gene: TRBV7-2; j_gene: TRBJ2-4
CDR3aa: CASGFTVAEWGTNEQFF; CDR3nt: TGTGCTAGTGGTTTCACAGTGGCCGAATGGGGTACCAATGAGCAGTTCTTC; abundance: once; d_gene: .; v_gene: TRBV12-5; j_gene: TRBJ2-1
CDR3aa: CASSPTGSVNYGYTF; CDR3nt: TGTGCCAGCTCACCAACAGGGTCGGTTAACTATGGCTACACCTTC; abundance: once; d_gene: .; v_gene: TRBV18; j_gene: TRBJ1-2
CDR3aa: CASSEVGTGGIYEQYF; CDR3nt: TGCGCCAGCAGTGAAGTTGGGACAGGGGGCATCTACGAGCAGTACTTC; abundance: .; d_gene: TRBD1; v_gene: TRBV10-1; j_gene: TRBJ2-7
CDR3aa: CASSLGEATGANVLTF; CDR3nt: TGCGCCAGCAGCTTGGGAGAGGCGACTGGGGCCAACGTCCTGACTTTC; abundance: .; d_gene: .; v_gene: TRBV5-1; j_gene: TRBJ2-6
CDR3aa: CASSNRDQNGYTF; CDR3nt: TGTGCCAGCAGCAACCGGGACCAGAATGGCTACACCTTC; abundance: .; d_gene: .; v_gene: TRBV6-5; j_gene: TRBJ1-2
CDR3aa: CASRGPGQGNQPQHF; CDR3nt: TGTGCCAGTAGGGGGCCAGGACAGGGAAATCAGCCCCAGCATTTT; abundance: .; d_gene: TRBD1; v_gene: TRBV19; j_gene: TRBJ1-5
CDR3aa: CASSSWDSTNTGELFF; CDR3nt: TGTGCCAGCAGCTCCTGGGACAGTACGAACACCGGGGAGCTGTTTTTT; abundance: .; d_gene: TRBD1; v_gene: TRBV5-6; j_gene: TRBJ2-2
CDR3aa: CASRQTGSDYGYTF; CDR3nt: TGTGCCAGCAGGCAGACAGGATCGGACTATGGCTACACCTTC; abundance: .; d_gene: .; v_gene: TRBV27; j_gene: TRBJ1-2
CDR3aa: CASSPQLANFNEQFF; CDR3nt: TGTGCCAGCAGCCCCCAACTAGCAAATTTCAATGAGCAGTTCTTC; abundance: .; d_gene: .; v_gene: TRBV9; j_gene: TRBJ2-1
CDR3aa: CASSLARGDGYGYTF; CDR3nt: TGTGCCAGCAGCTTGGCCCGGGGAGACGGCTATGGCTACACCTTC; abundance: .; d_gene: .; v_gene: TRBV5-4; j_gene: TRBJ1-2
CDR3aa: CASSPPIGRPRDGYTF; CDR3nt: TGTGCCAGCTCACCACCGATAGGCAGGCCGAGGGATGGCTACACCTTC; abundance: once; d_gene: .; v_gene: TRBV18; j_gene: TRBJ1-2
CDR3aa: CAWSPGTGSNQPQHF; CDR3nt: TGTGCCTGGAGCCCCGGGACAGGATCTAATCAGCCCCAGCATTTT; abundance: .; d_gene: TRBD1; v_gene: TRBV30; j_gene: TRBJ1-5
CDR3aa: CASSLEQGRTEAFF; CDR3nt: TGTGCCAGCAGCTTGGAGCAGGGCCGAACTGAAGCTTTCTTT; abundance: few; d_gene: .; v_gene: TRBV5-6; j_gene: TRBJ1-1
CDR3aa: CSVEGWESETQYF; CDR3nt: TGCAGCGTGGAGGGGTGGGAGTCAGAGACCCAGTACTTC; abundance: .; d_gene: .; v_gene: TRBV29-1; j_gene: TRBJ2-5
CDR3aa: CASSPRWGTYEQYF; CDR3nt: TGCGCCAGCAGCCCCCGTTGGGGGACCTACGAGCAGTACTTC; abundance: .; d_gene: .; v_gene: TRBV4-3; j_gene: TRBJ2-7
CDR3aa: CASSQRGPSGNTIYF; CDR3nt: TGCGCCAGCAGCCAGAGGGGGCCGTCTGGAAACACCATATATTTT; abundance: .; d_gene: TRBD1; v_gene: TRBV4-1; j_gene: TRBJ1-3